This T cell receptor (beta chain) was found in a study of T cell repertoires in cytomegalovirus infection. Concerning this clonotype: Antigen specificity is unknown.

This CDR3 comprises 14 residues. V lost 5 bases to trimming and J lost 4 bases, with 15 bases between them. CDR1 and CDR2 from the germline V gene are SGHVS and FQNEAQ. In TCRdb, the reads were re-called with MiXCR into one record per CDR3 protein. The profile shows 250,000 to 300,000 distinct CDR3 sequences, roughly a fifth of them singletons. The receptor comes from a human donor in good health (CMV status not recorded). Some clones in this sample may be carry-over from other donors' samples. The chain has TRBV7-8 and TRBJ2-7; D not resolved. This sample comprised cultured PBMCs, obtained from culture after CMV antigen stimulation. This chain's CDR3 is CASSRDSPAYEQYF. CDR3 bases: TGTGCCAGCAGCCGAGACTCCCCCGCTTACGAGCAGTACTTC.